This TCR beta chain was captured in a study of CD8+ T cells in alopecia areata. Background on the study: Tofacitinib exposure lasted 6 to 18 months, followed by 6 months off drug. Study-wide findings and caveats: Uncertain still, given a single nonresponder, is whether baseline CD8+ expansion links to response.

The germline V gene encodes CDR1 MNHNS and CDR2 SASEGT. The CDR3 loop spans 13 amino acids. V gave up 5 bases and J gave up 3 bases, with 10 bases separating them. This clone has only a few counts. Its target is unknown. Reverse transcription of extracted RNA yielded cDNA, which provided the sequencing template. Method: immunoSEQ multiplex PCR; TCRdb's copy keeps in-frame clones and lacks some. Altogether about 290,000 clones are present, 58% being singletons, with the ten largest covering around 1.8%. The treatment is: oral pan-JAK inhibitor, 5-10 mg twice daily. Samples from alopecia areata patients were lesional scalp punch biopsies and peripheral blood.

The sample was CD4+ T cells sorted from blood, taken at week 24, from a patient treated with tofacitinib. The chain carries TRBV6-1 and TRBJ1-2; no clear D gene. The origin of this receptor is a human donor with alopecia areata. The DNA for the CDR3 is TGTGCCAGCAGTAGCGGGTTAGACTATGGCTACACCTTC. Protein: CASSSGLDYGYTF.